Listed here are 24 T cell receptor beta chains from one sample, sequenced in a study of T cell responses to AZD1222 COVID-19 vaccine (dated by TCRdb to the early 2020s). The sample's time point, from its label and the paper: about 28 days (+/-7) after the second vaccine dose. The library was prepared using the immunoSEQ multiplex PCR assay. TCRdb limited this immuneACCESS table to in-frame rearrangements with V and J called. A share of clones is missing; checked studies link under half to unresolved V genes, and the rest is unexplained. This sample holds around 160,000 clones; approximately 94% were observed only once. 5.1% of the sample lies in the top ten. This specimen consisted of peripheral blood, obtained 28 days after the second AZD1222 dose. The receptor source for this set is an adult who received the AZD1222 COVID-19 vaccine.

This sequence joins TRBV7-2 and TRBJ2-2; D ambiguous. The CDR3 extends over 13 amino acids. CDR1 is SGHTA and CDR2 is FQGNSA in the germline V gene. With 5 bases removed from V and 4 bases from J, the gap between germline ends came to 8 bases. The chain's CDR3 is CASSPAITGELFF. The CDR3 nucleotides are TGTGCCAGCAGCCCCGCAATCACCGGGGAGCTGTTTTTT.

This clone was recorded only once. V is TRBV7-9 and J is TRBJ1-1; D perhaps matches TRBD1 (5 bases). The germline CDR1 and CDR2 sequences are SEHNR and FQNEAQ (reference sequence). V lost 4 bases, J lost 9 bases, and 18 bases lay in between. CDR3 length: 14 amino acids. This CDR3 is CASSSSTSGDKAFF. For the CDR3, the DNA is TGTGCCAGCAGCTCCTCCACTTCGGGGGATAAAGCTTTCTTT.

V usage is TRBV4-1 and J usage is TRBJ2-1, with 9 bases matching TRBD2. Per the germline V gene, CDR1 is MGHRA and CDR2 is YSYEKL. With V trimmed by 3 bases and J by 6 bases, 12 bases remained unmatched. The length of the CDR3 is 17 residues. CDR3 protein: CASSHLGAGGPFNEQFF. For the CDR3, the DNA is TGCGCCAGCAGCCACCTCGGGGCGGGAGGGCCGTTCAATGAGCAGTTCTTC.

This chain connects TRBV29-1 to TRBJ1-1; D ambiguous. The CDR3 totals 13 residues. Trimming removed 6 bases at V and 3 bases at J, with 14 bases between. Per germline, CDR1 SQVTM and CDR2 ANQGSEA. The CDR3 DNA sequence: TGCAGCGTGGGGAAGACAAGGGACACTGAAGCTTTCTTT. It translates to CSVGKTRDTEAFF. The complete variable domain, with remaining parts taken from reference TRBV29-1 and TRBJ1-1, reads SAVISQKPSRDICQRGTSLTIQCQVDSQVTMMFWYRQQPGQSLTLIATANQGSEATYESGFVIDKFPISRPNLTFSTLTVSNMSPEDSSIYLCSVGKTRDTEAFFGQGTRLTVV.

This clone was picked up one time. This chain links TRBV9 with TRBJ2-1; 14 nucleotides agree with TRBD2. This CDR3 spans 19 amino acids. The junction had 16 bases not matched to a gene; V was cut back by 3 bases and J by 8 bases. Per the germline V gene, CDR1 is SGDLS and CDR2 is YYNGEE. Here the CDR3 reads CASSDLGLAGGRGGDEQFF. The CDR3 DNA sequence: TGTGCCAGCAGCGACCTCGGACTAGCGGGAGGCCGGGGAGGGGATGAGCAGTTCTTC. Full variable domain (missing parts from reference TRBV9 and TRBJ2-1): DSGVTQTPKHLITATGQRVTLRCSPRSGDLSVYWYQQSLDQGLQFLIQYYNGEERAKGNILERFSAQQFPDLHSELNLSSLELGDSALYFCASSDLGLAGGRGGDEQFFGPGTRLTVL.

The chain has TRBV3-1 (or the pseudogene TRBV3-2) and TRBJ2-1, with TRBD1 identical over 10 bases. Losses at the gene ends were 5 bases for V and 6 bases for J; bases not matched to a gene: 7. Germline values: CDR1 LGHDT, CDR2 YNNKEL (reference sequence). The CDR3 runs to 15 residues. The CDR3: CASSRDRGLPNEQFF. As DNA, the CDR3 is TGTGCCAGCAGCAGGGACAGGGGCCTGCCCAATGAGCAGTTCTTC.

This clone came up a few times. Other DNA sequences of this sample code for an identical CDR3. This chain links TRBV9 with TRBJ2-3; TRBD2 might be the D (7 bases). This CDR3 has 18 amino acids. Trimming stripped 0 bases from V and 0 bases from J, with 17 bases between. The germline gives CDR1 SGDLS, CDR2 YYNGEE. CDR3 nucleotides: TGTGCCAGCAGCGTAGAGGGGGGGACTGGAACCAGCACAGATACGCAGTATTTT. Protein: CASSVEGGTGTSTDTQYF.

The V and J genes are TRBV6-1 and TRBJ2-7, with 9 bases identical to TRBD2. CDR3 length equals 18 residues. Per the germline V gene, CDR1 is MNHNS and CDR2 is SASEGT. V shed 1 base, J shed 0 bases, and the junction held 10 bases outside the gene matches. The CDR3 coding sequence is TGTGCCAGCAGTGAAGGGGGTAGCGGGGGCCAAAGCTCCTACGAGCAGTACTTC. Translating it yields CASSEGGSGGQSSYEQYF.

The chain uses TRBV5-8 and TRBJ1-5; TRBD1 aligns across 7 bases. The V gene's germline CDR1 is SGHTS and CDR2 YDEGEE. V lost 0 bases, J lost 3 bases, and 3 bases stayed unmatched. The CDR3 consists of 15 residues. The CDR3 coding sequence is TGTGCCAGCAGCTTGGGAAGGGGGCTCAATCAGCCCCAGCATTTT. This sequence encodes CASSLGRGLNQPQHF.

The table lists this clone with a count of one. This sequence joins TRBV6-5 and TRBJ2-7, with 8 bases aligning to TRBD1. The V gene end was trimmed by 6 bases and the J gene end by 5 bases; junction bases not matched to a gene: 6. The CDR3 runs 13 residues. Looked up from germline, CDR1 is MNHEY and CDR2 is SVGAGI. The DNA of the CDR3 is TGTGCCAGCAGGGACAGGGAAGTAGACGAGCAGTACTTC. Translated: CASRDREVDEQYF.

The chain recombines TRBV6-1 with TRBJ1-6; no clear D gene. Germline V gene data show CDR1 as MNHNS and CDR2 as SASEGT. The V gene lost 4 bases and the J gene lost 0 bases, with 10 bases spanning the gap. CDR3 length: 16 amino acids. The CDR3 is CASSGVVSSYNSPLHF. CDR3 nucleotides: TGTGCCAGCAGTGGGGTCGTGAGCTCCTATAATTCACCCCTCCACTTT.

The chain employs TRBV28 and TRBJ2-3; 10 nucleotides line up with TRBD2. CDR3 length equals 15 residues. Germline loops: CDR1 MDHEN, CDR2 SYDVKM. The V segment lost 5 bases and the J segment 7 bases; nucleotides outside the gene matches: 9. CDR3 in amino acids: CASSQRLAGANTQYF. The DNA of the CDR3 is TGTGCCAGCAGTCAGAGGCTAGCGGGAGCGAATACGCAGTATTTT.

This clone was found once. The rearrangement links TRBV30 to TRBJ1-3; no reliable D call. Between the trimmed V and J ends, which lost 2 bases and 8 bases, there was a span of 16 bases. Germline CDR1 and CDR2: GTSNPN and SVGIG (reference sequence). The CDR3 is made up of 14 amino acids. As DNA, the CDR3 is TGTGCCTGGAGTATAACCCTCGGCTCTCACACCATATATTTT. The encoded protein is CAWSITLGSHTIYF.

V usage is TRBV28 and J usage is TRBJ2-7; 10 positions match TRBD2. Trimming cost V 5 bases and J 1 base; bases outside gene matches: 8. The germline CDR1 and CDR2 sequences are MDHEN and SYDVKM. The CDR3 is made up of 16 amino acids. The CDR3 region is CASSHLRTSGSYEQYF. As DNA, the CDR3 is TGTGCCAGCAGTCACCTTCGGACTAGCGGATCCTACGAGCAGTACTTC.

The chain links TRBV20-1 to TRBJ2-5, with D hard to call. The germline gives CDR1 DFQATT, CDR2 SNEGSKA (reference sequence). The CDR3 is made up of 11 amino acids. V lost 6 bases and J lost 5, with 10 bases in between. The CDR3 is CSALRQETQYF. For the CDR3, the DNA is TGCAGTGCGCTTCGCCAGGAGACCCAGTACTTC.

The J gene is TRBJ2-1, the V gene TRBV12-3 or TRBV12-4; D tentatively fits TRBD1 or TRBD2 (5 bases each). V lost 3 bases and J 14 bases, leaving 11 bases between the germline ends. The CDR3 loop spans 11 amino acids. The CDR3 sequence is CASSFSGQEFF. CDR3 DNA sequence: TGTGCCAGCAGTTTTTCGGGGCAGGAGTTCTTC.

The rearrangement uses TRBV13 and TRBJ2-7, with D possibly TRBD1 on 5 matching bases. With 6 bases removed from V and 7 bases from J, the gap between germline ends came to 22 bases. In germline, CDR1 is PRHDT, CDR2 FYEKMQ (reference sequence). There are 15 residues in the CDR3. The CDR3 DNA follows: TGTGCCAGCAGACCCGATAAAAGGGGCGCCTGGGAGCAGTACTTC. Its translation: CASRPDKRGAWEQYF.

V gene TRBV19 combines with J gene TRBJ1-1; a possible D gene is TRBD1 (6 bases). The V and J ends lost 5 bases and 0 bases respectively, with 19 bases between them. The length of the CDR3 is 17 residues. Germline CDR1 and CDR2: LNHDA and SQIVND (reference sequence). The DNA for the CDR3 is TGTGCCAGTAGTCCCCGGGTCAGGGGCCAGATGAACACTGAAGCTTTCTTT. Translated, it gives CASSPRVRGQMNTEAFF.

The gene calls are TRBV7-2 and TRBJ2-1; D is undetermined. V lost 2 bases and J 7 bases, leaving 9 bases between the germline ends. Germline V gives CDR1 SGHTA, CDR2 FQGNSA. The CDR3 consists of 13 residues. CDR3 region: CASSLWSLNEQFF. In nucleotides, the CDR3 is TGTGCCAGCAGCTTATGGTCCCTTAATGAGCAGTTCTTC.

The rearrangement uses TRBV6-1 and TRBJ2-7; the D gene is possibly TRBD1 (5 bases). This CDR3 has 16 residues. V was clipped by 3 bases and J by 3 bases, with 18 bases between them. Germline assignment: CDR1 MNHNS and CDR2 SASEGT. The CDR3 sequence: CASSDIGEPPIYEQYF. In nucleotides, the CDR3 is TGTGCCAGCAGTGATATAGGGGAACCCCCTATCTACGAGCAGTACTTC.

For the CDR3, the DNA is TGTGCCAGCAGCCGGGGACTCTCAAATGGAAACACCATATATTTT. Amino acid sequence: CASSRGLSNGNTIYF. The chain uses TRBV9 and TRBJ1-3, with D possibly being TRBD1 (5 bases). Trimming shortened V by 4 bases and J by 3 bases, and 14 bases separated the two germline ends. CDR3 length: 15 residues. Germline lookup yields CDR1 SGDLS and CDR2 YYNGEE.

The chain recombines TRBV25-1 with TRBJ2-7, with 7 bases identical to TRBD1. CDR1 is MGHDK and CDR2 is SYGVNS in the germline V gene. Trimming took 2 bases from V and 2 from J; bases not matched to a gene: 3. The CDR3 is 14 amino acids. CDR3 sequence (DNA): TGTGCCAGCAGTGAACAGGGGGAGACCTACGAGCAGTACTTC. Amino acids: CASSEQGETYEQYF.

The chain links TRBV30 to TRBJ1-3; D remains unclear. Trimming stripped 0 bases from V and 4 bases from J, with 4 bases between. The CDR3 contains 12 residues. Germline lookup yields CDR1 GTSNPN and CDR2 SVGIG (reference sequence). The chain's CDR3 is CAWSVKGNTIYF. The CDR3, as DNA: TGTGCCTGGAGTGTAAAGGGAAACACCATATATTTT.

This chain joins TRBV27 and TRBJ2-1; no firm D call. CDR3 length equals 11 residues. The V gene's germline CDR1 is MNHEY and CDR2 SMNVEV (reference sequence). V lost 6 bases to trimming and J lost 3 bases, with 3 bases between them. The CDR3: CASRDYNEQFF. In DNA form, the CDR3 reads TGTGCCAGCAGGGACTACAATGAGCAGTTCTTC.